Reported below is one T cell receptor (beta chain). Its target is unknown. One junction end disagrees with the germline gene, perhaps due to a read error. The CDR3 covers 15 residues. CDR1 is MNHEY, CDR2 SMNVEV, per germline (reference sequence). The PCR contained 60 Vbeta and 13 Jbeta primers. Repertoires were generated with immunoSEQ multiplex PCR, while TCRdb's copy carries only in-frame clones and drops some. The sample holds 150,000 to 180,000 clones, 85% seen once. The data derive from a study of cytomegalovirus exposure and HLA in healthy donors. At the level of the study: Ancestry clustering placed around 81% of a few hundred genotyped donors in the Caucasian-associated cluster. Whole-study results and caveats: TRBV6-2, TRBV6-3 and some other V segments were unresolvable in 87-base-pair reads. In a later analysis, parvovirus B19, influenza, CMV and Epstein-Barr virus appeared linked to several top co-occurrence clusters. About 87% or about 30% of the time was how often most TCR beta V segments were productive, according to an earlier analysis.

Sequenced material: PBMCs. The TCR sequence derives from a woman aged 18-29 years in good health and CMV-seronegative. V is TRBV27 and J is TRBJ2-5, with TRBD2 as a possible D gene (6 bases). CDR3 amino acids: CASSSLGGPQEAQYF. The CDR3 nucleotides are TGTGCCAGCAGTTCCCTGGGGGGTCCCCAAGAGGCCCAGTACTTC.